This T cell receptor (beta chain) was identified during a study of cytomegalovirus exposure and HLA in healthy donors. V shed 3 bases and J shed 1 base, with 9 bases lying between them. The CDR3 loop spans 15 amino acids. Germline CDR1 reads MGHRA; CDR2 reads YSYEKL. As for this clone: What it binds is not known.

Study outcomes and limitations: Several top significant clusters appeared, in a later analysis, to be linked to common viral pathogens. As a later analysis showed, a missense DCLRE1C variant was linked to trimming of TCR beta V- and J-genes.

The PCR ran on 60 Vbeta and 13 Jbeta primers. Repertoires were generated with immunoSEQ multiplex PCR, while TCRdb's copy carries only in-frame clones and drops some. The table lists about 140,000 clones, roughly 80% of them singletons. The V call is TRBV4-1, the J call TRBJ1-4; unclear D gene. The sequenced sample consisted of PBMCs. The origin of this receptor is a man aged 18-30 years in good health and CMV-seropositive. The CDR3 is CASSHLQQTNEKLFF. Written as DNA, the CDR3 is TGCGCCAGCAGCCACCTACAGCAAACTAATGAAAAACTGTTTTTT.